This paragraph covers one T cell receptor beta chain sequence. Its specificity is unknown. The study ran its PCR with 60 Vbeta and 13 Jbeta primers. Data came from immunoSEQ multiplex PCR; TCRdb stores just in-frame clones and leaves some out. The sample lists about 91,000 clones, roughly 60% seen once, with 2.3% in the top ten. The sample originates from a study of cytomegalovirus exposure and HLA in healthy donors. Study-wide points: Associated with cytomegalovirus, according to the listing, were 150 to 200 TCR beta chains. It was likely that a cluster of highly shared sequence variants was a sequencing artifact.

Trimming stripped 2 bases from V and 3 bases from J, with 15 bases between. The CDR3 spans 15 residues. Germline CDR1 and CDR2: SGHNT and YYREEE (reference sequence). The chain uses TRBV5-4 and TRBJ2-7; D remains unclear. The sequence derives from a human donor in good health. Input material: PBMCs. The CDR3 protein is CASSLRPTGNYEQYF. CDR3 DNA: TGTGCCAGCAGCTTACGCCCCACCGGTAACTACGAGCAGTACTTC.